This TCR beta chain was sequenced during a study of blood T cell repertoires in COVID-19. Deletions cut 3 bases from V and 7 bases from J, with 9 bases between. This CDR3 contains 12 residues. Germline CDR1 and CDR2: LGHDT and YNNKEL (reference sequence). TCRdb's copy holds only in-frame clones and misses some; the assay was immunoSEQ multiplex PCR. The sample records 270,000 or so clones, roughly 84% being singletons. Sample: peripheral blood. The genes are TRBV3-1 (or the pseudogene TRBV3-2) and TRBJ1-2; D is ambiguous. The receptor was isolated from a woman aged 18-30 years with acute or convalescent COVID-19. CDR3 in DNA: TGTGCCAGCAGCCAGGCCGAGGTTGGCTACACCTTC. This translates into CASSQAEVGYTF.